The 22 T cell receptor beta chains presented below share a single source sample, sequenced in a study of OX40 agonist ivuxolimab in advanced cancers. Data came from immunoSEQ multiplex PCR; TCRdb stores just in-frame clones and leaves some out. This repertoire shows about 26,000 clones, roughly 89% found once; its top ten account for just under 20%. Sequenced here: CD4+ or CD8+ T cells sorted from blood, sampled in a trial of the OX40 agonist ivuxolimab. The receptors come from an adult with an advanced solid tumor such as melanoma, head and neck, liver or kidney cancer.

With regard to this clone: Other DNA sequences within the sample encode an identical CDR3. The chain recombines TRBV19 with TRBJ2-1; 7 nucleotides match TRBD2. This CDR3 comprises 15 residues. Germline CDR1 LNHDA, CDR2 SQIVND (reference sequence). After removal of 1 base from V and 2 bases from J, the junction contained 2 bases not matched to a gene. The CDR3 bases are TGTGCCAGTAGTATAGCGGGAGGTCCCTACAATGAGCAGTTCTTC. This codes for CASSIAGGPYNEQFF.

This clone was observed a single time. V usage is TRBV9 and J usage is TRBJ2-2, with 7 bases that match TRBD2. J gave up 10 bases and V 4 bases, and 10 bases lay outside the gene matches. The CDR3 runs 14 residues. Germline V gene data show CDR1 as SGDLS and CDR2 as YYNGEE. Written as DNA, the CDR3 is TGTGCCAGCAGCCCCTTGGGACTACCCGAGGAGCTGTTTTTT. Protein sequence: CASSPLGLPEELFF. Supplemented by reference TRBV9 and TRBJ2-2, the full variable domain reads DSGVTQTPKHLITATGQRVTLRCSPRSGDLSVYWYQQSLDQGLQFLIQYYNGEERAKGNILERFSAQQFPDLHSELNLSSLELGDSALYFCASSPLGLPEELFFGEGSRLTVL.

Within the sample, this clone is medium-sized. V and J are TRBV28 and TRBJ2-1, with 7 bases that match TRBD2. There are 14 residues in the CDR3. CDR1 is MDHEN and CDR2 is SYDVKM in the germline V gene. V was pared by 10 bases and J by 3 bases, with 9 bases of the junction left unmatched. The DNA for the CDR3 is TGTGCCACCCTAGGGGCTAGCGGCTACAATGAGCAGTTCTTC. Amino acids: CATLGASGYNEQFF.

The V gene is TRBV6-1, the J gene TRBJ2-5; TRBD1 matches at 8 bases. After removal of 4 bases from V and 5 bases from J, the junction contained 6 bases not matched to a gene. This CDR3 contains 14 residues. Germline-derived CDR1 and CDR2 are MNHNS and SASEGT. Written as DNA, the CDR3 is TGTGCCAGCAGTGCCCCGGACAGGGTGGAGACCCAGTACTTC. It specifies CASSAPDRVETQYF.

The V and J genes are TRBV27 and TRBJ1-2; 8 bases fit TRBD1. CDR3 length: 12 amino acids. Germline-derived CDR1 and CDR2 are MNHEY and SMNVEV (reference sequence). V lost 6 bases and J lost 8; bases outside the gene matches: 5. The CDR3 bases are TGTGCCAGCAGGACCTCAGGGGGCGGCTACACCTTC. Translated, it gives CASRTSGGGYTF.

This clone is judged large. The sample has other DNA sequences that encode this CDR3 too. The J gene is TRBJ2-1, the V gene TRBV27; 12 bases fit TRBD2. Per the germline V gene, CDR1 is MNHEY and CDR2 is SMNVEV (reference sequence). V lost 4 bases and J lost 4; bases outside the gene matches: 5. This CDR3 region has 16 residues. This CDR3 reads CASSSGTSGYYNEQFF. The CDR3 DNA sequence: TGTGCCAGCAGTTCCGGGACTAGCGGGTATTACAATGAGCAGTTCTTC.

The J gene is TRBJ2-5, the V gene TRBV7-8; 8 bases line up with TRBD1. Germline loops: CDR1 SGHVS, CDR2 FQNEAQ. The V segment lost 1 base and the J segment 5 bases; nucleotides outside the gene matches: 9. The CDR3 covers 16 residues. The CDR3 region is CASSLVTGQGGETQYF. The CDR3 DNA reads TGTGCCAGCAGCTTAGTTACCGGACAGGGCGGGGAGACCCAGTACTTC.

The CDR3: CASSQVWAGELFF. CDR3 in DNA: TGCGCCAGCAGCCAAGTCTGGGCCGGGGAGCTGTTTTTT. The V and J genes are TRBV4-3 and TRBJ2-2, with D uncertain. V shed 1 base and J shed 6 bases, with 6 bases lying between them. The CDR3 has 13 residues. The germline CDR1 and CDR2 sequences are LGHNA and YSLEER.

This rearrangement joins TRBV11-2 to TRBJ2-7; D not resolved. The CDR3 extends over 14 amino acids. Trimming left V 2 bases short and J 2 bases short, with 10 bases between. The V gene's germline CDR1 is SGHAT and CDR2 FQNNGV. The DNA of the CDR3 is TGTGCCAGCAGCTTAATTCTAGGGACCTACGAGCAGTACTTC. It codes for CASSLILGTYEQYF. Combining the CDR3 with reference TRBV11-2 and TRBJ2-7 gives the whole variable domain EAGVAQSPRYKIIEKRQSVAFWCNPISGHATLYWYQQILGQGPKLLIQFQNNGVVDDSQLPKDRFSAERLKGVDSTLKIQPAKLEDSAVYLCASSLILGTYEQYFGPGTRLTVT.

The V gene is TRBV5-1, the J gene TRBJ1-1, with a tentative D call TRBD1 (6 bases). Germline V gene sequence: CDR1 SGHRS, CDR2 YFSETQ. Trimming left V 0 bases short and J 1 base short, with 13 bases between. The CDR3 is 16 residues long. CDR3 amino acids: CASSLAGRGRNTEAFF. The DNA for the CDR3 is TGCGCCAGCAGCTTGGCGGGCAGGGGACGGAACACTGAAGCTTTCTTT.

The chain links TRBV11-2 to TRBJ2-7, with D perhaps TRBD1 or TRBD2 (5 bases each). Germline CDR1 and CDR2: SGHAT and FQNNGV. V lost 5 bases to trimming and J lost 2 bases, with 19 bases between them. CDR3 length: 16 amino acids. The chain's CDR3 is CASSAGTVGATYEQYF. CDR3 coding DNA: TGTGCCAGCAGCGCCGGGACGGTTGGGGCGACCTACGAGCAGTACTTC.

This sequence joins TRBV6-6 and TRBJ2-1; possible D gene TRBD1, 6 bases. Germline CDR1 and CDR2: MNHNY and SVGAGI (reference sequence). The CDR3 covers 13 residues. V gave up 0 bases and J gave up 6 bases, with 6 bases separating them. The CDR3 region has the DNA TGTGCCAGCAGTTACTCGGACAGCAATGAGCAGTTCTTC. It translates to CASSYSDSNEQFF.

The genes are TRBV5-4 and TRBJ2-7, with D possibly called TRBD1 or TRBD2 (5 bases each). The CDR3 sequence is 14 residues long. From germline, CDR1 is SGHNT and CDR2 YYREEE (reference sequence). V was clipped by 3 bases and J by 2 bases, with 12 bases between them. CDR3 sequence: CASSSRDGPYEQYF. As DNA, the CDR3 is TGTGCCAGCAGCTCTCGGGACGGACCCTACGAGCAGTACTTC.

This clone was recorded once. V gene TRBV14 combines with J gene TRBJ2-2; D uncertain. The CDR3 runs 13 residues. The germline V gene encodes CDR1 SGHDN and CDR2 FVKESK. The ends were cut back, 5 bases at V and 6 bases at J, with 10 bases in the middle. The CDR3 nucleotides are TGTGCCAGCAGCTTAAGATACGCCGGGGAGCTGTTTTTT. It specifies CASSLRYAGELFF.

This chain connects TRBV12-2 to TRBJ2-5; the table assigns TRBD2, which was not confirmed against the DNA. The closer fit of TRBJ2-7 to the DNA end suggests the J call may be wrong. TRBV12-2 is designated a pseudogene. The CDR3 extends over 15 amino acids. The CDR3 nucleotides are TGTGCAAGTCGCTTAGCGGCGGGAGGGCCCCACGAGCAGTACTTC. Translated, it gives CASRLAAGGPHEQYF.

The V call is TRBV6-1, the J call TRBJ1-5, with D tentatively TRBD1 (5 bases). The CDR3 extends over 13 amino acids. Germline assignment: CDR1 MNHNS and CDR2 SASEGT. Between the trimmed V and J ends, which lost 8 bases and 5 bases, there was a span of 13 bases. The CDR3, as DNA: TGTGCCAGCGGGGACCTGGGGCATCAGCCCCAGCATTTT. Translation: CASGDLGHQPQHF.

This clone was observed once. This chain links TRBV7-2 with TRBJ2-1; 7 nucleotides align to TRBD2. Losses at the gene ends were 1 base for V and 4 bases for J; bases not matched to a gene: 10. The CDR3 covers 17 residues. CDR1 and CDR2 (germline): SGHTA, FQGNSA. The CDR3 nucleotides read TGTGCCAGCAGCTTAGAGGGAGACCGGGACTATTACAATGAGCAGTTCTTC. Protein: CASSLEGDRDYYNEQFF.

V gene TRBV4-3 combines with J gene TRBJ2-1, with D possibly TRBD1 on 6 matching bases. Germline values: CDR1 LGHNA, CDR2 YSLEER. CDR3 size: 15 residues. Trimming took 1 base from V and 4 from J, leaving 11 bases between them. This CDR3 reads CASSQGGGPYNEQFF. The CDR3 nucleotides read TGCGCCAGCAGCCAAGGAGGGGGACCATACAATGAGCAGTTCTTC.

The chain links TRBV2 to TRBJ1-2; 7 nucleotides line up with TRBD1. J gave up 5 bases and V 8 bases, and 8 bases lay outside the gene matches. The CDR3 spans 13 residues. Germline loops: CDR1 SNHLY, CDR2 FYNNEI. CDR3: CASPGGTEYGYTF. Here the CDR3 DNA reads TGTGCCAGCCCCGGCGGGACAGAGTATGGCTACACCTTC.

In this sample, this clone turned up once. The chain combines TRBV7-9 with TRBJ2-7; 7 nucleotides match TRBD1. Per the germline V gene, CDR1 is SEHNR and CDR2 is FQNEAQ (reference sequence). V gave up 4 bases and J gave up 5 bases; unmatched junction bases: 17. The CDR3 is 17 residues long. The CDR3 protein is CASSSPLTGVERDEQYF. The CDR3 bases are TGTGCCAGCAGCTCTCCTCTTACAGGGGTAGAACGGGACGAGCAGTACTTC.

This chain connects TRBV6-1 to TRBJ1-1, with a possible D match to TRBD1 (5 bases). V lost 7 bases and J 2 bases, leaving 17 bases between the germline ends. Germline CDR1 and CDR2: MNHNS and SASEGT. The CDR3 extends over 15 amino acids. The CDR3 sequence: CASNWDAGVNTEAFF. CDR3 nucleotide sequence: TGTGCCAGCAATTGGGACGCTGGGGTAAACACTGAAGCTTTCTTT.

J is TRBJ2-2 and V is TRBV7-6; TRBD2 matches at 13 bases. Trimming at V came to 4 bases and at J to 3 bases, leaving 11 bases not matched to a gene. The CDR3 has 19 amino acids. CDR1 and CDR2 from the germline V gene are SGHVS and FNYEAQ. CDR3 in amino acids: CASSWSTGLAGVYTGELFF. CDR3 coding DNA: TGTGCCAGCAGCTGGTCAACAGGACTAGCGGGAGTTTACACCGGGGAGCTGTTTTTT.